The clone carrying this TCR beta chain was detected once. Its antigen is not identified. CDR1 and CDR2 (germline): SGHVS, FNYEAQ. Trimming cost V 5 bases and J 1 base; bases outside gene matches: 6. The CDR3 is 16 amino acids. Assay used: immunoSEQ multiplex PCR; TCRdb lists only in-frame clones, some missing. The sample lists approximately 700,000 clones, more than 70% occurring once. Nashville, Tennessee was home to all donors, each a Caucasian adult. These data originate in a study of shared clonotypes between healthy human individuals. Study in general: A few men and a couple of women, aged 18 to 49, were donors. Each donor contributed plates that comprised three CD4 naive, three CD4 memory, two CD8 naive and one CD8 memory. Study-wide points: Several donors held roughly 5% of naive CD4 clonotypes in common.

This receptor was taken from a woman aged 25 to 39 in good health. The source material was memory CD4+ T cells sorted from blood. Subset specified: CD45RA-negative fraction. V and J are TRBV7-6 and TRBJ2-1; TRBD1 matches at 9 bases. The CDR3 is CASSPYGQGSYNEQFF. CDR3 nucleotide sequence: TGTGCCAGCAGCCCCTATGGACAGGGGTCCTACAATGAGCAGTTCTTC.